This T cell receptor beta chain was documented in a study of blood T cell repertoires in COVID-19. Between the trimmed V and J ends, which lost 3 bases and 2 bases, there was a span of 8 bases. CDR3 length: 13 residues. The V gene's germline CDR1 is LGHDT and CDR2 YNNKEL (reference sequence). The method was immunoSEQ multiplex PCR; TCRdb's version includes in-frame clones alone and lacks a portion of them. The table shows fewer than 200,000 clones, with 84% occurring only once. The J gene is TRBJ2-7, the V gene TRBV3-1 (or the pseudogene TRBV3-2); the D gene is possibly TRBD1 (6 bases). Input material: PBMCs or T cells enriched from blood (not recorded which). This clonotype was sampled from a woman aged 25 to 39 who had been exposed to COVID-19. The CDR3 spells CASSHGTTYEQYF. Written as DNA, the CDR3 is TGTGCCAGCAGCCACGGGACAACCTACGAGCAGTACTTC.